The clone carrying this TCR beta chain has a handful of counts. This specimen belongs to a study of early T cells in non-severe SARS-CoV-2 infection. TCRdb used MiXCR to reprocess the 5' RACE reads, holding one entry per CDR3 protein. This table has about 90,000 distinct CDR3 sequences, approximately 12% appearing once. CDR1 and CDR2 from the germline V gene are SGDLS and YYNGEE. V shed 3 bases, J shed 4 bases, and the junction held 7 bases outside the gene matches. The CDR3 is 15 amino acids. The chain links TRBV9 to TRBJ1-3, with TRBD1 identical over 7 bases. This sequence originates from an adult who was a healthcare worker with PCR-confirmed SARS-CoV-2 infection or an uninfected control (not recorded which). Material: whole blood, obtained at baseline. The CDR3 is CASSATGTGGNTIYF. The CDR3 nucleotides read TGTGCCAGCAGCGCGACAGGGACGGGCGGAAACACCATATATTTT.